One and the same sample provided the 14 T cell receptor beta chains below, sequenced in a study of cytomegalovirus exposure and HLA in healthy donors. Libraries were prepared by immunoSEQ multiplex PCR; TCRdb keeps only in-frame clonotypes and omits some of them. The sample carries some 69,000 clones, around 97% recorded once. Sequences were obtained from PBMCs. The receptor source for this set is a man aged 18 to 30 in good health and CMV-seronegative.

The chain is built from TRBV15 and TRBJ2-1; 11 bases match TRBD1. Germline V CDR1 and CDR2: LNHNV, YYDKDF (reference sequence). This CDR3 region has 16 residues. The junction had 5 bases not matched to a gene; V was cut back by 0 bases and J by 7 bases. The CDR3 sequence: CATSREGQGVVNEQFF. In DNA form, the CDR3 reads TGTGCCACCAGCAGAGAGGGACAGGGGGTGGTGAATGAGCAGTTCTTC.

The V and J genes are TRBV18 and TRBJ1-3; TRBD1 matches 8 bases. The germline gives CDR1 KGHSH, CDR2 LQKENI. This CDR3 is 17 amino acids long. V was clipped by 2 bases and J by 0 bases; unmatched bases: 6. The CDR3 region is CASSPDVTGGSGNTIYF. CDR3 coding DNA: TGTGCCAGCTCACCAGACGTTACAGGGGGCTCTGGAAACACCATATATTTT. Based on the CDR3 plus reference TRBV18 and TRBJ1-3, the full variable domain is NAGVMQNPRHLVRRRGQEARLRCSPMKGHSHVYWYRQLPEEGLKFMVYLQKENIIDESGMPKERFSAEFPKEGPSILRIQQVVRGDSAAYFCASSPDVTGGSGNTIYFGEGSWLTVV.

The chain combines TRBV5-1 with TRBJ1-2; possibly TRBD1 for D (5 bases). The CDR3 is made up of 16 amino acids. Deletions cut 2 bases from V and 1 base from J, with 15 bases between. Per germline, CDR1 SGHRS and CDR2 YFSETQ. The CDR3 DNA reads TGCGCCAGCAGCTTAAGTGGGGCCCTACTTAACTATGGCTACACCTTC. It yields the protein CASSLSGALLNYGYTF.

Only one count was recorded for this clone. The rearrangement uses TRBV4-1 and TRBJ1-6, with D possibly being TRBD1 (5 bases). V lost 0 bases, J lost 3 bases, and 12 bases lay in between. The CDR3 contains 17 residues. CDR1 MGHRA and CDR2 YSYEKL come from the germline V gene. The CDR3 spells CASSQDPPGLYNSPLHF. The CDR3, as DNA: TGCGCCAGCAGCCAAGATCCTCCAGGGCTCTATAATTCACCCCTCCACTTT.

The chain combines TRBV6-5 with TRBJ1-1, with TRBD1 as a possible D gene (6 bases). The CDR3 loop spans 14 amino acids. Germline CDR1 MNHEY, CDR2 SVGAGI. The ends were cut back, 5 bases at V and 1 base at J, with 11 bases in the middle. CDR3 in amino acids: CASSRAGANTEAFF. The CDR3 bases are TGTGCCAGCAGTCGCGCAGGGGCGAACACTGAAGCTTTCTTT.

V is TRBV19 and J is TRBJ1-1; 7 nucleotides line up with TRBD1. Germline trimming cut 3 bases from V and 5 bases from J; bases unmatched to any gene: 3. Per the germline V gene, CDR1 is LNHDA and CDR2 is SQIVND (reference sequence). The CDR3 sequence is 13 residues long. The CDR3 DNA reads TGTGCCAGTAGTATTACAGGGGCTACTGAAGCTTTCTTT. It encodes CASSITGATEAFF. The full variable domain, its missing parts supplied by reference TRBV19 and TRBJ1-1, is DGGITQSPKYLFRKEGQNVTLSCEQNLNHDAMYWYRQDPGQGLRLIYYSQIVNDFQKGDIAEGYSVSREKKESFPLTVTSAQKNPTAFYLCASSITGATEAFFGQGTRLTVV.

The chain is built from TRBV7-9 and TRBJ2-7; 8 bases are a match to TRBD2. Per germline, CDR1 SEHNR and CDR2 FQNEAQ (reference sequence). The CDR3 loop spans 14 amino acids. After removal of 4 bases from V and 7 bases from J, the junction contained 9 bases not matched to a gene. CDR3 in amino acids: CASSSGGRGGEQYF. DNA of the CDR3: TGTGCCAGCAGCTCCGGGGGACGGGGGGGTGAGCAGTACTTC.

In the case of this clone: The junction departs from germline at one end; a sequencing error may be responsible. The rearrangement joins TRBV5-1 to TRBJ2-7; 10 bases align to TRBD1. CDR3 length equals 15 residues. Per the germline V gene, CDR1 is SGHRS and CDR2 is YFSETQ. CDR3 bases: TGTGCCAGCAGCCTGAGGGTCGGGACAGGGGACGAGCAGTACTTC. Translating it yields CASSLRVGTGDEQYF.

This clone occurred once. J is TRBJ1-1 and V is TRBV6-1; D may be TRBD1 (6 bases). Germline assignment: CDR1 MNHNS and CDR2 SASEGT. CDR3 length: 14 residues. Trimming stripped 4 bases from V and 1 base from J, with 10 bases between. CDR3 in amino acids: CASSGDIRNTEAFF. Written as DNA, the CDR3 is TGTGCCAGCAGTGGGGACATAAGGAACACTGAAGCTTTCTTT.

The chain uses TRBV10-1 and TRBJ1-2; no clear D gene. V lost 9 bases and J lost 8, with 13 bases in between. This CDR3 has 11 residues. The germline V gene has CDR1 WNHNN and CDR2 SYGVQD (reference sequence). The CDR3 protein is CASSWTGGYTF. Written as DNA, the CDR3 is TGCGCCAGTTCTTGGACGGGAGGCTACACCTTC.

V gene TRBV19 combines with J gene TRBJ2-7, with a possible D match to TRBD1 (7 bases). There are 15 residues in the CDR3. Deletions cut 3 bases from V and 6 bases from J, with 18 bases between. Germline assignment: CDR1 LNHDA and CDR2 SQIVND (reference sequence). In DNA, the CDR3 is TGTGCCAGTAGTATCCGCGGGACAGACCGGAGCGAGCAGTACTTC. As protein: CASSIRGTDRSEQYF.

The genes are TRBV6-8 and TRBJ2-4, with 13 positions matching TRBD2. Germline V CDR1 and CDR2: MNHGY, SAAAGT. The V and J ends lost 5 bases and 1 base, in that order; junction bases with no gene match: 8. The CDR3 length is 18 residues. The CDR3 coding sequence is TGTGCCAGCAGTGTGGGACTAGCGGGACATTTGGCCAAAAACATTCAGTACTTC. Protein product: CASSVGLAGHLAKNIQYF.

This chain uses TRBV5-4 with TRBJ2-5, with TRBD1 as a possible D gene (5 bases). The CDR3 loop spans 14 amino acids. Germline V CDR1 and CDR2: SGHNT, YYREEE (reference sequence). Trimming cost V 4 bases and J 3 bases, with 13 bases left between them. CDR3 sequence reads: CASSQTVTKETQYF. The CDR3 nucleotides read TGTGCCAGCAGCCAGACAGTTACTAAAGAGACCCAGTACTTC.

This clone has more than one count but fewer than ten. The chain carries TRBV5-8 and TRBJ1-6; no clear D. Germline CDR1 SGHTS, CDR2 YDEGEE. The CDR3 has 11 residues. The V end was cut by 0 bases, the J end by 12 bases, with 4 bases between. The CDR3 loop is CASSLDKPLHF. The CDR3 DNA reads as TGTGCCAGCAGCTTGGACAAACCCCTCCACTTT.